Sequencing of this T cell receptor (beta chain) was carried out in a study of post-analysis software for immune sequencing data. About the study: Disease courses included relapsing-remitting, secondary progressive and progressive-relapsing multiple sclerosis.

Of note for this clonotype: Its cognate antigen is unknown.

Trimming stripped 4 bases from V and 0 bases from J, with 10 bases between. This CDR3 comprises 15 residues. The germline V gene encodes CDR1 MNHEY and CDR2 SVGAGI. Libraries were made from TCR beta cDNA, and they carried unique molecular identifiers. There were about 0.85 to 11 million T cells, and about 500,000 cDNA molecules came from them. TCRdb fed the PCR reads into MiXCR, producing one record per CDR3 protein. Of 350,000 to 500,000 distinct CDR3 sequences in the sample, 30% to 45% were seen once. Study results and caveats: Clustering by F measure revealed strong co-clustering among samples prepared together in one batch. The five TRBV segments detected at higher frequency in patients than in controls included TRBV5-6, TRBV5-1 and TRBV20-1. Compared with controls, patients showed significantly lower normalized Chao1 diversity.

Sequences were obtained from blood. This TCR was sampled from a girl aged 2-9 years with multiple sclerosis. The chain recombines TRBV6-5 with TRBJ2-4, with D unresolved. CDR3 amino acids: CASSLTRPAKNIQYF. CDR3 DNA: TGTGCCAGCAGTTTGACCCGGCCAGCCAAAAACATTCAGTACTTC.